This T cell receptor beta chain comes out of a study of blood T cell repertoires in COVID-19. About the research overall: Sites across the United States, Italy and Spain contributed samples from acute and convalescent COVID-19.

V lost 3 bases and J 4 bases, leaving 12 bases between the germline ends. The CDR3 is made up of 14 amino acids. The germline V gene has CDR1 KGHSH and CDR2 LQKENI. Measured with immunoSEQ multiplex PCR; TCRdb has only the in-frame clones, and not every one. In the table there are approximately 150,000 clones, 80% to 90% of which are singletons. The specimen was peripheral blood. The receptor comes from a human donor with acute or convalescent COVID-19. The donor label of this sample is uncertain. The chain employs TRBV18 and TRBJ1-2, with D possibly being TRBD1 (5 bases). The CDR3 spells CASSPTDLGYGYTF. DNA of the CDR3: TGTGCCAGCTCACCGACAGATTTAGGCTATGGCTACACCTTC.